This paragraph reports one T cell receptor beta chain. Given a much more abundant clone one base away, this may be a read error. This sample stems from a study of T-cell reconstitution after alpha-beta-depleted transplantation in children. For TCRbeta, the library was prepared with unique molecular identifiers. In TCRdb, the PCR reads were re-called with MiXCR into one record per CDR3 protein. The sample holds more than 200,000 distinct CDR3 sequences, over 9.5% seen once. This specimen was PBMCs from the stem cell graft donor, taken from the stem cell graft. This receptor was taken from a human donor who donated a stem cell graft to a child with SCID.

CDR3 in DNA: TGCGCCAGCAGCTTGCGAGGGGGGGCCTTTGAAGGGCAGCTCTTC. Its translation: CASSLRGGAFEGQLF. This chain links TRBV5-1 with TRBJ2-1; tentative D call: TRBD2 (7 bases). The CDR3 totals 15 residues. The germline CDR1 and CDR2 sequences are SGHRS and YFSETQ.